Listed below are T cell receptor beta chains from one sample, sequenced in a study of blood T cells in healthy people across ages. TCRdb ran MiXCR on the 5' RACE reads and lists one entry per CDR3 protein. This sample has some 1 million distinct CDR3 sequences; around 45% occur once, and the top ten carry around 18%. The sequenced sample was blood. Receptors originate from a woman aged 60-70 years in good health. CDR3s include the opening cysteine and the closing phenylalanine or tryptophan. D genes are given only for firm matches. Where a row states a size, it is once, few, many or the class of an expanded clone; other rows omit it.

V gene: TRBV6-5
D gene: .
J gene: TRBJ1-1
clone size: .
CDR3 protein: CAISSPGTEAFF
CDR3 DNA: TGTGCCATTTCCTCCCCGGGGACTGAAGCTTTCTTT

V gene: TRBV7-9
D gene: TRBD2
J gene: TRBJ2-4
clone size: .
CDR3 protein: CASSFAVAGGGIQYF
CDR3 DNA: TGTGCCAGCAGCTTCGCTGTAGCGGGAGGTGGCATTCAGTACTTC

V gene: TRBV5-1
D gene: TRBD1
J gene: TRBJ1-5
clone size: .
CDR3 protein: CASSIGQGGNQPQHF
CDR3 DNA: TGCGCCAGCAGCATAGGACAGGGGGGCAATCAGCCCCAGCATTTT

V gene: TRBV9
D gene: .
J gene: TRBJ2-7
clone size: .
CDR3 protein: CASSPTSRGSDEQYF
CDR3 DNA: TGTGCCAGCAGCCCAACATCCAGGGGATCGGACGAGCAGTACTTC

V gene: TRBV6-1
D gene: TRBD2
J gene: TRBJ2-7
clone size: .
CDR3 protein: CASSGGGFTGWYF
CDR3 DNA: TGTGCCAGCAGTGGGGGGGGATTCACGGGATGGTACTTC

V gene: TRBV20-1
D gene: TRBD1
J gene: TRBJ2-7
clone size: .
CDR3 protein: CSARDLLGQGHYEQYF
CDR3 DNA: TGCAGTGCTAGAGATCTTTTGGGACAGGGGCACTACGAGCAGTACTTC

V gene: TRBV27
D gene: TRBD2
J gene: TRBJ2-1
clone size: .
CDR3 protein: CAAAPSGHNEQFF
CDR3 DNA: TGTGCCGCAGCCCCTAGCGGGCACAATGAGCAGTTCTTC

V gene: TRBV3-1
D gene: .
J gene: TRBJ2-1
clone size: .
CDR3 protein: CASSTFEGSYNEQFF
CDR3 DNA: TGTGCCAGCAGCACATTCGAGGGCTCCTACAATGAGCAGTTCTTC

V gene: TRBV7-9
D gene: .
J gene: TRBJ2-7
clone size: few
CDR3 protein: CASSLFGTTYEQYF
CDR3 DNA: TGTGCCAGCAGCTTATTCGGGACAACCTACGAGCAGTACTTC

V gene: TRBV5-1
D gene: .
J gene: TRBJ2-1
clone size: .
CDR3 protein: CASSFSQGDGYNEQFF
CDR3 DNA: TGCGCCAGCAGCTTCAGCCAGGGTGATGGCTACAATGAGCAGTTCTTC

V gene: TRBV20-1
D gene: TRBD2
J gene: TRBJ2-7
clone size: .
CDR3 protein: CSAGTSYNPYEQYF
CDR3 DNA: TGCAGTGCCGGGACTAGCTACAACCCCTACGAGCAGTACTTC

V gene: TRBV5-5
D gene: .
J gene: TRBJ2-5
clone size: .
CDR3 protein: CASSQMGAGVQETQYF
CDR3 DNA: TGTGCCAGCAGCCAAATGGGCGCAGGGGTCCAAGAGACCCAGTACTTC

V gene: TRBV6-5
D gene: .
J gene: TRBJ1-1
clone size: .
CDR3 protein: CASSYSRNTMNTEAFF
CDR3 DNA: TGTGCCAGCAGTTACTCCAGGAACACCATGAACACTGAAGCTTTCTTT

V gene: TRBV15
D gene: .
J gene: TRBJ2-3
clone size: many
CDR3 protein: CATSQGMTDTQYF
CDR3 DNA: TGTGCCACCAGCCAGGGGATGACAGATACGCAGTATTTT

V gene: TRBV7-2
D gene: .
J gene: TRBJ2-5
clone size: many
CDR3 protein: CASSPSGWRQETQYF
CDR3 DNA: TGTGCCAGCAGCCCCTCGGGGTGGAGACAAGAGACCCAGTACTTC

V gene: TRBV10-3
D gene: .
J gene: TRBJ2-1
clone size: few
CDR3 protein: CAISEPRHEQFF
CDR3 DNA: TGTGCCATCAGTGAGCCCCGTCATGAGCAGTTCTTC

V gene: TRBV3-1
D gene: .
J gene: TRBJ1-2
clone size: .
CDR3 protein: CASSPRVGAGGDILNYGYTF
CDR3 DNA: TGTGCCAGCAGCCCCCGGGTAGGGGCTGGCGGGGACATCCTTAACTATGGCTACACCTTC

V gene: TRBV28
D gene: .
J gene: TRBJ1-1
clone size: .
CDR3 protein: CASSPLEGMMNTEAFF
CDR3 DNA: TGTGCCAGCAGTCCCCTAGAGGGAATGATGAACACTGAAGCTTTCTTT

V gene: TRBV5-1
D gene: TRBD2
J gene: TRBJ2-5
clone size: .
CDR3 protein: CASSLESSGRPRETQYF
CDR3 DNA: TGCGCCAGCAGCTTGGAGTCTAGCGGGCGCCCCCGAGAGACCCAGTACTTC

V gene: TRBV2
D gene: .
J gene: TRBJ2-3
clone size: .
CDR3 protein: CASRGRRGTDTQYF
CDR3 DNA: TGTGCCAGCAGGGGACGGCGGGGCACAGATACGCAGTATTTT